One sample yielded the 19 T cell receptor beta chains listed below, sequenced in a study of T cell clonotyping in hematopoietic cell transplantation. Produced via immunoSEQ multiplex PCR; TCRdb's table is partial and in-frame only. The data hold 30,000 to 45,000 clones, with about 90% observed a single time. Sequenced material: peripheral blood mononuclear cells. Every receptor here comes from a woman aged 40-49 years in good health. Some clones in this sample may be carry-over from other donors' samples.

The V and J genes are TRBV10-3 and TRBJ1-2, with 7 bases that match TRBD1. This CDR3 comprises 13 residues. Losses at the gene ends were 3 bases for V and 4 bases for J; bases not matched to a gene: 2. CDR1 and CDR2 from the germline V gene are ENHRY and SYGVKD. The CDR3 nucleotides read TGTGCCATCAGTGAACAGGGGAGCTATGGCTACACCTTC. Residues: CAISEQGSYGYTF.

V and J are TRBV7-3 and TRBJ1-1, with 7 bases that match TRBD1. The CDR3 has 13 residues. The germline CDR1 and CDR2 sequences are SGHTA and FQGTGA. With V trimmed by 5 bases and J by 5 bases, 5 bases remained unmatched. The CDR3 sequence: CASSPTGETEAFF. CDR3 sequence (DNA): TGTGCCAGCAGCCCAACAGGGGAGACTGAAGCTTTCTTT.

The chain joins TRBV30 to TRBJ2-3, with TRBD2 matching 14 bases. From germline, CDR1 is GTSNPN and CDR2 SVGIG (reference sequence). Trimming removed 6 bases from V and 4 bases from J; junction bases left unmatched: 3. The CDR3 contains 14 residues. The CDR3 nucleotides are TGTGCCTGCGGGACTAGCGGGAGTTCAGATACGCAGTATTTT. Translated, it gives CACGTSGSSDTQYF.

The chain couples TRBV9 to TRBJ2-4; D possibly corresponds to TRBD2 (6 bases). The CDR3 has 17 amino acids. Germline lookup yields CDR1 SGDLS and CDR2 YYNGEE. V was trimmed by 4 bases and J by 1 base, leaving 18 bases between them. CDR3 sequence reads: CASSPRDSRAAKNIQYF. For the CDR3, the DNA is TGTGCCAGCAGCCCCAGGGACTCCCGGGCGGCCAAAAACATTCAGTACTTC.

This clone was detected once. The chain recombines TRBV19 with TRBJ2-7, with 8 nucleotides matching TRBD1. V was clipped by 5 bases and J by 2 bases; unmatched bases: 11. Germline CDR1 LNHDA, CDR2 SQIVND (reference sequence). This CDR3 has 16 amino acids. Here the CDR3 DNA reads TGTGCCAGTAGTCCACGCTTCCGGGACAGGCCCTACGAGCAGTACTTC. It codes for CASSPRFRDRPYEQYF. The full variable domain, completed using reference TRBV19 and TRBJ2-7, is DGGITQSPKYLFRKEGQNVTLSCEQNLNHDAMYWYRQDPGQGLRLIYYSQIVNDFQKGDIAEGYSVSREKKESFPLTVTSAQKNPTAFYLCASSPRFRDRPYEQYFGPGTRLTVT.

J is TRBJ2-3 and V is TRBV6-6, with D perhaps given as TRBD1 or TRBD2 (6 bases each). CDR3 length: 16 residues. Deletions cut 6 bases from V and 1 base from J, with 17 bases between. Per germline, CDR1 MNHNY and CDR2 SVGAGI (reference sequence). CDR3 in amino acids: CASSLEGGFGTDTQYF. DNA of the CDR3: TGTGCCAGCAGCCTAGAGGGGGGCTTCGGCACAGATACGCAGTATTTT.

The CDR3 sequence is CASSQEELASGRGNEQYF. The CDR3 DNA sequence: TGTGCCAGCAGCCAAGAAGAGCTTGCTAGCGGGAGAGGAAACGAGCAGTACTTC. The V call is TRBV4-2, the J call TRBJ2-7; 10 bases are shared with TRBD2. V trimming: 0 bases; J trimming: 5 bases; junction bases outside the gene matches: 13. Germline V gives CDR1 LGHNA, CDR2 YNFKEQ. The CDR3 has 18 residues.

The CDR3, as DNA: TGCGCCAGCAGCCCAGCCAGGGAAAAACTGTTTTTT. As protein: CASSPAREKLFF. This chain links TRBV4-1 with TRBJ1-4, with D unresolved. Trimming cost V 4 bases and J 8 bases, with 8 bases left between them. The germline CDR1 and CDR2 sequences are MGHRA and YSYEKL. The CDR3 covers 12 residues.

This clone was counted a single time. This rearrangement joins TRBV7-9 to TRBJ2-3; the match to TRBD2 covers 9 bases. There are 15 residues in the CDR3. V was pared by 1 base and J by 3 bases, with 2 bases of the junction left unmatched. In germline, CDR1 is SEHNR, CDR2 FQNEAQ (reference sequence). The CDR3 is CASSLVGLATDTQYF. CDR3 DNA sequence: TGTGCCAGCAGCTTAGTGGGACTAGCAACAGATACGCAGTATTTT.

This chain joins TRBV27 and TRBJ2-2; the D call may be TRBD1 or TRBD2 (5 bases each). The germline gives CDR1 MNHEY, CDR2 SMNVEV (reference sequence). This CDR3 comprises 15 residues. V shed 0 bases and J shed 1 base, with 6 bases lying between them. The chain's CDR3 is CASSLSGGNTGELFF. DNA for the CDR3: TGTGCCAGCAGTTTATCTGGGGGGAACACCGGGGAGCTGTTTTTT.

The sample holds a few counts of this clone. This chain uses TRBV9 with TRBJ1-3; D perhaps matches TRBD1 (6 bases). The length of the CDR3 is 16 residues. Germline V gives CDR1 SGDLS, CDR2 YYNGEE. The V gene lost 6 bases and the J gene lost 2 bases, with 18 bases spanning the gap. DNA of the CDR3: TGTGCCAGCACCAAAACCGGGGGGGCTACTGGAAACACCATATATTTT. Residues: CASTKTGGATGNTIYF.

The genes are TRBV28 and TRBJ1-5; D ambiguous. V was cut by 3 bases and J by 5 bases, with 14 bases left in between. This CDR3 comprises 15 residues. Per the germline V gene, CDR1 is MDHEN and CDR2 is SYDVKM. As DNA, the CDR3 is TGTGCCAGCAGTTTGAGTTTACACAGCTATCAGCCCCAGCATTTT. Protein: CASSLSLHSYQPQHF.

The chain has TRBV7-9 and TRBJ2-7; TRBD2 matches 16 bases. Trimming at V came to 5 bases and at J to 4 bases, leaving 8 bases not matched to a gene. Germline values: CDR1 SEHNR, CDR2 FQNEAQ (reference sequence). The CDR3 covers 17 residues. Written as DNA, the CDR3 is TGTGCCAGCAGCCCTAGCCTGGGACTAGCGGGAGGGTACGAGCAGTACTTC. It specifies CASSPSLGLAGGYEQYF.

With respect to this clone: Additional DNA sequences in this sample encode the identical CDR3. The rearrangement uses TRBV9 and TRBJ2-3; D ambiguous. The CDR3 extends over 13 amino acids. The V gene's germline CDR1 is SGDLS and CDR2 YYNGEE. V lost 3 bases, J lost 1 base, and 6 bases lay in between. The CDR3 reads CASSGVGTDTQYF. The DNA of the CDR3 is TGTGCCAGCAGCGGAGTTGGCACAGATACGCAGTATTTT.

The V and J genes are TRBV6-1 and TRBJ1-4, with D uncertain. CDR3 length: 15 amino acids. Germline V gene sequence: CDR1 MNHNS, CDR2 SASEGT. V gave up 2 bases and J gave up 8 bases, with 15 bases separating them. CDR3 protein: CASSELSARNEKLFF. Here the CDR3 DNA reads TGTGCCAGCAGTGAATTAAGCGCTAGGAACGAAAAACTGTTTTTT.

The chain combines TRBV28 with TRBJ2-1; TRBD2 agrees at 8 bases. J gave up 0 bases and V 5 bases, and 3 bases lay outside the gene matches. The CDR3 runs to 15 residues. Germline lookup yields CDR1 MDHEN and CDR2 SYDVKM. The CDR3 sequence is CASSRAGDSYNEQFF. As DNA, the CDR3 is TGTGCCAGCAGTCGAGCGGGAGACTCCTACAATGAGCAGTTCTTC.

This chain joins TRBV7-2 and TRBJ1-2; D unresolved. The germline gives CDR1 SGHTA, CDR2 FQGNSA. The CDR3 runs 12 residues. With 8 bases removed from V and 2 bases from J, the gap between germline ends came to 9 bases. The CDR3 sequence: CASPPRNYGYTF. The CDR3 DNA reads as TGTGCCAGCCCCCCTCGCAACTATGGCTACACCTTC.

The DNA of the CDR3 is TGCGCCAGCAGCCAATCTAGAAGCGGCGCCTACGAGCAGTACTTC. Amino acids: CASSQSRSGAYEQYF. The rearrangement joins TRBV4-1 to TRBJ2-7, with D possibly TRBD2 on 5 matching bases. The V gene lost 2 bases and the J gene lost 2 bases, with 13 bases spanning the gap. The germline V gene has CDR1 MGHRA and CDR2 YSYEKL. The CDR3 length is 15 residues.

The V call is TRBV30, the J call TRBJ1-5, with D uncertain. Per the germline V gene, CDR1 is GTSNPN and CDR2 is SVGIG (reference sequence). Trimming took off 0 bases at V and 6 bases at J, with 12 bases between the two ends. The CDR3 contains 14 residues. CDR3 bases: TGTGCCTGGAGTGTAGGGCTGGGTACTCAGCCCCAGCATTTT. Translation gives CAWSVGLGTQPQHF.